These 25 T cell receptor beta chains share one sample of origin, sequenced in a study of CD8+CD57+ T cells in acquired aplastic anemia. TCR beta VDJ and CDR3 profiling used genomic DNA as template. A single record per CDR3 protein comes from TCRdb applying MiXCR to the reads. The sample has under 200,000 distinct CDR3 sequences; roughly half are singletons. CD8+CD57+ cell expansion, shown by flow cytometry, had occurred in the patients selected for sequencing. The specimen was sorted CD4+, CD8+, or CD8+CD57+ T cells (not recorded which) from PBMCs. These receptors were taken from a human donor with aplastic anemia.

This clonotype has a handful of counts. The chain has TRBV5-6 and TRBJ1-5, with 7 nucleotides matching TRBD1. This CDR3 is built from 15 residues. CDR1 is SGHDT, CDR2 YYEEEE, per germline. The ends lost 0 bases at V and 2 bases at J; junction bases unmatched: 2. The chain's CDR3 is CASSLAGGGNQPQHF. CDR3 in DNA: TGTGCCAGCAGCTTGGCAGGGGGTGGCAATCAGCCCCAGCATTTT.

The V gene is TRBV20-1, the J gene TRBJ1-5; D is possibly TRBD1 (5 bases). Per germline, CDR1 DFQATT and CDR2 SNEGSKA (reference sequence). The ends were cut back, 3 bases at V and 3 bases at J, with 9 bases in the middle. The CDR3 runs to 13 residues. The CDR3 DNA follows: TGCAGTGCTAGTCGGGGGACCAATCAGCCCCAGCATTTT. Translating it yields CSASRGTNQPQHF.

The chain carries TRBV19 and TRBJ2-1, with a possible D match to TRBD1 (6 bases). Germline V CDR1 and CDR2: LNHDA, SQIVND (reference sequence). Trimming stripped 4 bases from V and 0 bases from J, with 13 bases between. The CDR3 has 16 residues. The CDR3 protein is CASSTDRTSSYNEQFF. In nucleotides, the CDR3 is TGTGCCAGTAGTACCGACAGGACAAGCTCCTACAATGAGCAGTTCTTC.

This clonotype was seen just once. The gene calls are TRBV20-1 and TRBJ2-1; 7 bases are a match to TRBD2. V was pared by 7 bases and J by 8 bases, with 11 bases of the junction left unmatched. The CDR3 extends over 13 amino acids. The germline gives CDR1 DFQATT, CDR2 SNEGSKA (reference sequence). CDR3 coding DNA: TGCAGTGAATGGGGGAGGGCCGGCGATGAGCAGTTCTTC. Amino acids: CSEWGRAGDEQFF.

This chain links TRBV29-1 with TRBJ1-6, with D perhaps matching TRBD1 (6 bases). This CDR3 spans 13 amino acids. The germline V gene encodes CDR1 SQVTM and CDR2 ANQGSEA. Trimming took off 4 bases at V and 8 bases at J, with 12 bases between the two ends. CDR3 in amino acids: CSVGQGLDSPLHF. CDR3 DNA sequence: TGCAGCGTTGGCCAGGGGCTGGATTCACCCCTCCACTTT.

This clonotype turned up a few times. The V gene is TRBV24-1, the J gene TRBJ1-5; D ambiguous. There are 14 residues in the CDR3. Germline V gene data show CDR1 as KGHDR and CDR2 as SFDVKD. The V end was cut by 9 bases, the J end by 1 base, with 12 bases between. The CDR3 DNA sequence: TGTGCCACCTCCTGGGCGGGGAGCAATCAGCCCCAGCATTTT. Protein product: CATSWAGSNQPQHF.

This clonotype was picked up a small number of times. V usage is TRBV5-1 and J usage is TRBJ2-2; 10 nucleotides agree with TRBD1. The germline V gene encodes CDR1 SGHRS and CDR2 YFSETQ. Trimming cost V 2 bases and J 6 bases; bases outside gene matches: 7. This CDR3 is 16 amino acids long. CDR3 coding DNA: TGCGCCAGCAGCTTTTGGGGGGACAGGGGCGCCGGGGAGCTGTTTTTT. Translation gives CASSFWGDRGAGELFF.

The chain recombines TRBV5-6 with TRBJ2-3; 7 nucleotides line up with TRBD2. The germline CDR1 and CDR2 sequences are SGHDT and YYEEEE. Losses at the gene ends were 4 bases for V and 2 bases for J; bases not matched to a gene: 10. The CDR3 runs 16 residues. Here the CDR3 DNA reads TGTGCCAGCAGCAGTCACGGGGGGTGGAACACAGATACGCAGTATTTT. Its protein product is CASSSHGGWNTDTQYF.

The rearrangement links TRBV9 to TRBJ1-5; no clear D. The germline CDR1 and CDR2 sequences are SGDLS and YYNGEE. Trimming took off 0 bases at V and 11 bases at J, with 12 bases between the two ends. This CDR3 region has 13 residues. CDR3 nucleotides: TGTGCCAGCAGCGTAGGGGGTCAGGAGGCCCAGCATTTT. This translates into CASSVGGQEAQHF. Filled out from reference TRBV9 and TRBJ1-5, the complete variable domain reads DSGVTQTPKHLITATGQRVTLRCSPRSGDLSVYWYQQSLDQGLQFLIQYYNGEERAKGNILERFSAQQFPDLHSELNLSSLELGDSALYFCASSVGGQEAQHFGDGTRLSIL.

This chain connects TRBV19 to TRBJ1-4; D not resolved. The CDR3 length is 15 residues. Germline CDR1 and CDR2: LNHDA and SQIVND (reference sequence). V lost 3 bases, J lost 4 bases, and 12 bases lay in between. CDR3 in amino acids: CASSILSPGNEKLFF. The CDR3 DNA reads TGTGCCAGTAGTATCCTTAGCCCTGGTAATGAAAAACTGTTTTTT.

This clonotype was found many times. This rearrangement joins TRBV5-8 to TRBJ2-3; 7 nucleotides line up with TRBD1. The CDR3 has 13 amino acids. Germline CDR1 is SGHTS and CDR2 is YDEGEE. V shed 10 bases and J 0 bases; nucleotides not matched to a gene: 5. Here the CDR3 reads CASRDSSTDTQYF. As DNA, the CDR3 is TGTGCCTCCCGGGACAGTAGCACAGATACGCAGTATTTT.

This chain joins TRBV10-2 and TRBJ1-1; D unclear. Trimming shortened V by 7 bases and J by 3 bases, and 9 bases separated the two germline ends. CDR3 length equals 12 residues. Germline values: CDR1 WSHSY, CDR2 SAAADI. In DNA, the CDR3 is TGCGCCAGCATCGGAACAGACACTGAAGCTTTCTTT. It specifies CASIGTDTEAFF.

This clonotype has ten or more counts. The chain combines TRBV7-3 with TRBJ1-2; tentatively, D is TRBD1 (5 bases). The germline V gene encodes CDR1 SGHTA and CDR2 FQGTGA. V dropped 3 bases and J dropped 4 bases, with 9 bases sitting between them. The CDR3 runs to 13 residues. CDR3 sequence (DNA): TGTGCCAGCAGCTTGGTGGGGGGCTATGGCTACACCTTC. Residues: CASSLVGGYGYTF.

V is TRBV7-9 and J is TRBJ1-1; possibly TRBD1 for D (6 bases). In germline, CDR1 is SEHNR, CDR2 FQNEAQ (reference sequence). Deletions cut 2 bases from V and 1 base from J, with 11 bases between. This CDR3 comprises 15 residues. CDR3 DNA: TGTGCCAGCAGCTTAAACGCAGGGGAGAACACTGAAGCTTTCTTT. Protein: CASSLNAGENTEAFF.

The V and J genes are TRBV5-4 and TRBJ2-7; D gene ambiguous. The CDR3 is 14 residues long. Germline CDR1 reads SGHNT; CDR2 reads YYREEE (reference sequence). V was cut by 4 bases and J by 0 bases, with 11 bases left in between. CDR3 sequence: CASSQDHTSYEQYF. The CDR3 DNA reads as TGTGCCAGCAGCCAAGACCACACCTCCTACGAGCAGTACTTC.

Only a few counts were recorded for this clonotype. The V and J genes are TRBV7-3 and TRBJ2-3; 9 nucleotides agree with TRBD2. V lost 5 bases and J lost 3; bases outside the gene matches: 15. In germline, CDR1 is SGHTA, CDR2 FQGTGA. The CDR3 is 18 residues long. CDR3 in amino acids: CASSTPPPYSGRTDTQYF. In DNA form, the CDR3 reads TGTGCCAGCAGCACTCCCCCCCCCTACAGCGGGAGGACAGATACGCAGTATTTT.

The sample holds many counts of this clonotype. This rearrangement joins TRBV5-1 to TRBJ2-7; the D gene is possibly TRBD1 (7 bases). Per germline, CDR1 SGHRS and CDR2 YFSETQ. V was trimmed by 0 bases and J by 6 bases, leaving 13 bases between them. The CDR3 totals 14 residues. Here the CDR3 DNA reads TGCGCCAGCAGCTTGGGCCGGCAGGGGGGCGAGCAGTACTTC. Translated: CASSLGRQGGEQYF.

The table lists this clonotype with a count of one. The chain uses TRBV10-3 and TRBJ2-7; possibly TRBD1 for D (7 bases). The CDR3 has 14 amino acids. Per the germline V gene, CDR1 is ENHRY and CDR2 is SYGVKD. Deletions cut 4 bases from V and 4 bases from J, with 14 bases between. This CDR3 reads CAISGGTDFYEQYF. CDR3 nucleotides: TGTGCCATCAGTGGCGGGACAGATTTTTACGAGCAGTACTTC.

This clonotype was counted between two and nine times. This chain joins TRBV7-9 and TRBJ1-1; no reliable D call. The germline V and J ends were trimmed by 6 bases and 1 base, with 9 bases remaining between them. The CDR3 runs 13 residues. CDR1 is SEHNR and CDR2 is FQNEAQ in the germline V gene (reference sequence). DNA for the CDR3: TGTGCCAGCAGGCTAACAGAGAACACTGAAGCTTTCTTT. Residues: CASRLTENTEAFF. Based on the CDR3 plus reference TRBV7-9 and TRBJ1-1, the full variable domain is DTGVSQNPRHKITKRGQNVTFRCDPISEHNRLYWYRQTLGQGPEFLTYFQNEAQLEKSRLLSDRFSAERPKGSFSTLEIQRTEQGDSAMYLCASRLTENTEAFFGQGTRLTVV.

The rearrangement joins TRBV2 to TRBJ1-1; D gene uncertain. This CDR3 region has 13 residues. Trimming cost V 6 bases and J 6 bases, with 14 bases left between them. From germline, CDR1 is SNHLY and CDR2 FYNNEI. The DNA for the CDR3 is TGTGCCAGCAGCTTAGTAATCAGCGCTGAAGCTTTCTTT. It is translated as CASSLVISAEAFF. Combining the CDR3 with reference TRBV2 and TRBJ1-1 gives the whole variable domain EPEVTQTPSHQVTQMGQEVILRCVPISNHLYFYWYRQILGQKVEFLVSFYNNEISEKSEIFDDQFSVERPDGSNFTLKIRSTKLEDSAMYFCASSLVISAEAFFGQGTRLTVV.

This clonotype was recorded at least ten times. The rearrangement links TRBV29-1 to TRBJ2-7; perhaps TRBD2 as D (5 bases). CDR1 is SQVTM and CDR2 is ANQGSEA in the germline V gene. CDR3 length: 13 residues. V was pared by 5 bases and J by 5 bases, with 16 bases between. CDR3 region: CSVRPTVRDEQYF. In DNA form, the CDR3 reads TGCAGCGTTAGGCCCACGGTGCGGGACGAGCAGTACTTC.

Details on this clonotype: It may be a read error: a sequence one base away is much more abundant. The V call is TRBV5-1, the J call TRBJ2-3, with D maybe TRBD2 (6 bases). V lost 0 bases, J lost 5 bases, and 16 bases lay in between. This CDR3 comprises 16 residues. CDR1 and CDR2 (germline): SGHRS, YFSETQ. CDR3 region: CASSLDGSRAGDTQYF. Written as DNA, the CDR3 is TGCGCCAGCAGCTTGGACGGGAGTAGGGCCGGAGATACGCAGTATTTT.

The chain links TRBV20-1 to TRBJ2-7; 8 nucleotides line up with TRBD1. Germline lookup yields CDR1 DFQATT and CDR2 SNEGSKA (reference sequence). V lost 8 bases and J lost 7; bases outside the gene matches: 13. This CDR3 spans 13 amino acids. The CDR3 loop reads CSSDRGYGGEQYF. CDR3 nucleotides: TGCAGTTCAGACAGGGGCTATGGCGGGGAGCAGTACTTC.

This clonotype was seen at least ten times. The V gene is TRBV5-1, the J gene TRBJ1-2; 7 bases fit TRBD1. J lost 4 bases, V lost 0 bases, and 9 bases had no gene match. The CDR3 covers 16 residues. Germline V gives CDR1 SGHRS, CDR2 YFSETQ. CDR3 amino acids: CASSLAYETGTYGYTF. The CDR3, as DNA: TGCGCCAGCAGCTTGGCCTATGAGACAGGGACCTATGGCTACACCTTC.

The chain has TRBV20-1 and TRBJ1-6; D unclear. V dropped 6 bases and J dropped 6 bases, with 12 bases sitting between them. Germline V gives CDR1 DFQATT, CDR2 SNEGSKA (reference sequence). The CDR3 is 13 residues long. The CDR3 reads CSARVAGNSPLHF. The CDR3 DNA follows: TGCAGTGCGCGGGTTGCTGGTAATTCACCCCTCCACTTT.